This T cell receptor (beta chain) is drawn from a study of OX40 agonist ivuxolimab in advanced cancers. About the research overall: Ivuxolimab is an agonistic anti-OX40 (CD134) antibody, and patients were treated with it. Partial responses were seen in three patients, one with hepatocellular carcinoma and two with cutaneous melanoma.

Findings of the study overall: There was clonal expansion of CD4+ and CD8+ blood T cells by week 6 at 0.1 to 3.0 mg/kg.

Anyone with autoimmune disease history or systemic immunosuppression was excluded. The V segment lost 5 bases and the J segment 5 bases; nucleotides outside the gene matches: 8. Germline V gene data show CDR1 as SGHTA and CDR2 as FQGTGA. The CDR3 has 15 amino acids. The repertoire was sequenced with immunoSEQ multiplex PCR; TCRdb's copy has only in-frame clones and lacks some. The table shows tens of thousands of clones, with 88% occurring only once. This clone was seen just once. No antigen is known for it. V is TRBV7-3 and J is TRBJ2-1, with 8 bases lining up with TRBD2. The sequencing used CD4+ or CD8+ T cells sorted from blood, collected in a trial of the OX40 agonist ivuxolimab. The sequence was obtained from an adult with an advanced solid tumor such as melanoma, head and neck, liver or kidney cancer. DNA for the CDR3: TGTGCCAGCAGCGTAGGACTAGCAATCCACAATGAGCAGTTCTTC. Translation gives CASSVGLAIHNEQFF.